A selection of T cell receptor beta chains follows, all from one sample in a study of T-cell reconstitution after alpha-beta-depleted transplantation in children. TCRdb itself ran the PCR reads through MiXCR, one entry per CDR3 protein. The table includes a few hundred thousand distinct CDR3 sequences, approximately 20% detected once. Specimen: PBMCs from the stem cell graft donor, collected from the stem cell graft. All receptors come from a human donor who donated a stem cell graft to a child with acute lymphoblastic leukemia. Each CDR3 is given with its conserved first and last residue. The order of the fields is D gene, clone size, J gene, V gene, CDR3 DNA, CDR3 protein. D genes are given only for firm matches. The size field is filled for only some rows; it gives once, few, many or a size class.

D: .
size: few
J: TRBJ2-2
V: TRBV12-3/TRBV12-4
DNA: TGTGCCAGCCGTGGGGAAGTGCGCACCGGGGAGCTGTTTTTT
CDR3: CASRGEVRTGELFF

D: TRBD2
size: .
J: TRBJ2-1
V: TRBV12-3/TRBV12-4
DNA: TGTGCCAGCAGTCTGGGACTAGCGGGAGTAGTCAGAAATGAGCAGTTCTTC
CDR3: CASSLGLAGVVRNEQFF

D: .
size: few
J: TRBJ2-1
V: TRBV12-3/TRBV12-4
DNA: TGTGCCAGCAGTTTATCCTCCCTACAGAGCTCCTACAATGAGCAGTTCTTC
CDR3: CASSLSSLQSSYNEQFF

D: .
size: many
J: TRBJ2-5
V: TRBV12-3/TRBV12-4
DNA: TGTGCCAGCAGTTTTGAAGAGACCCAGTACTTC
CDR3: CASSFEETQYF

D: .
size: .
J: TRBJ1-5
V: TRBV19
DNA: TGTGCCAGTAGGGACAGAATGAATAGCAATCAGCCCCAGCATTTT
CDR3: CASRDRMNSNQPQHF

D: .
size: .
J: TRBJ2-1
V: TRBV12-3/TRBV12-4
DNA: TGTGCCAGCAGTTTAGCTGCGGTCGTCGATGAGCAGTTCTTC
CDR3: CASSLAAVVDEQFF

D: .
size: few
J: TRBJ1-4
V: TRBV30
DNA: TGTGCCTGGCGAGGAGACGCTCCAGGCCGGGGGGCTAATGAAAAACTGTTTTTT
CDR3: CAWRGDAPGRGANEKLFF

D: .
size: .
J: TRBJ1-1
V: TRBV7-8
DNA: TGTGCCAGCAGCCTCTACGGCGCCCCTGAAGCTTTCTTT
CDR3: CASSLYGAPEAFF

D: .
size: .
J: TRBJ1-2
V: TRBV11-2
DNA: TGTGCCAGCAGCTTAGAGGCCAGCTTCTACTATGGCTACACCTTC
CDR3: CASSLEASFYYGYTF

D: .
size: .
J: TRBJ1-1
V: TRBV29-1
DNA: TGCAGCGTTGAAGGCGGCACAGGGCGATGGTCTGAAGCTTTCTTT
CDR3: CSVEGGTGRWSEAFF

D: TRBD1
size: .
J: TRBJ2-5
V: TRBV5-1
DNA: TGCGCCAGCAGCTTGGCTCCCGGGACAGACGACGAGACCCAGTACTTC
CDR3: CASSLAPGTDDETQYF

D: TRBD2
size: .
J: TRBJ2-1
V: TRBV3-1
DNA: TGTGCCAGCAGCCAAGGCCTAGCGGGTAACAATGAGCAGTTCTTC
CDR3: CASSQGLAGNNEQFF

D: TRBD2
size: .
J: TRBJ2-1
V: TRBV20-1
DNA: TGCAGTGCCAAAAGCGGGAGAATCGGGTACAATGAGCAGTTCTTC
CDR3: CSAKSGRIGYNEQFF

D: .
size: .
J: TRBJ2-7
V: TRBV7-4
DNA: TGTGCCAGCAGCGAAGATTCCGTGACAGGAAGCTCCTACGAGCAGTACTTC
CDR3: CASSEDSVTGSSYEQYF

D: .
size: few
J: TRBJ2-7
V: TRBV12-3/TRBV12-4
DNA: TGTGCCAGCAGTTTTATCGTCTACGAGCAGTACTTC
CDR3: CASSFIVYEQYF

D: .
size: few
J: TRBJ1-2
V: TRBV6-2/TRBV6-3
DNA: TGTGCCAGCAGTTACGGGGGGCACTATGGCTACACCTTC
CDR3: CASSYGGHYGYTF

D: TRBD1
size: once
J: TRBJ2-7
V: TRBV12-3/TRBV12-4
DNA: TGTGCCAGCAGACGGGACAGGGTCGGCGAGCAGTACTTC
CDR3: CASRRDRVGEQYF

D: .
size: many
J: TRBJ2-2
V: TRBV7-3
DNA: TGTGCCAGCAGCCAAAACCTCCGGGTCGGGGAGCTGTTTTTT
CDR3: CASSQNLRVGELFF

D: .
size: .
J: TRBJ1-1
V: TRBV6-6
DNA: TGTGCCAGCAGTTACGGCTCGGAGACTGAAGCTTTCTTT
CDR3: CASSYGSETEAFF

D: .
size: .
J: TRBJ2-7
V: TRBV5-5
DNA: TGTGCCAGCAGCCCGTCCCTGACCTGGGGAACCGAGCAGTACTTC
CDR3: CASSPSLTWGTEQYF

D: TRBD1
size: few
J: TRBJ1-4
V: TRBV15
DNA: TGTGCCACCAGCAGACCCGACAGGGGGCAATGGAAACTGTTTTTT
CDR3: CATSRPDRGQWKLFF

D: .
size: many
J: TRBJ2-3
V: TRBV18
DNA: TGTGCCAGCAGTCCCGCAGATACGCAGTATTTT
CDR3: CASSPADTQYF

D: .
size: few
J: TRBJ1-1
V: TRBV29-1
DNA: TGCAGCGTTGAAGGGTACCTCATGAACACTGAAGCTTTCTTT
CDR3: CSVEGYLMNTEAFF

D: .
size: .
J: TRBJ2-1
V: TRBV5-1
DNA: TGCGCCAGCAGCTTGGAGCTCCCCTACAATGAGCAGTTCTTC
CDR3: CASSLELPYNEQFF

D: TRBD1
size: .
J: TRBJ1-5
V: TRBV19
DNA: TGTGCCAGTAGGGAGCGCCGGGACAGTGGATATCAGCCCCAGCATTTT
CDR3: CASRERRDSGYQPQHF

D: TRBD1
size: few
J: TRBJ1-5
V: TRBV2
DNA: TGTGCCAGCAAAGTCCCCAGGGGGCAAGGCAATCAGCCCCAGCATTTT
CDR3: CASKVPRGQGNQPQHF

D: .
size: .
J: TRBJ2-5
V: TRBV11-2
DNA: TGTGCCAGCAGCCCAACGGGTACAGCCTACAAAGAGACCCAGTACTTC
CDR3: CASSPTGTAYKETQYF

D: .
size: .
J: TRBJ1-6
V: TRBV12-3/TRBV12-4
DNA: TGTGCCAGCAGTTATGATCAGGTTCCCACCCTCCACTTT
CDR3: CASSYDQVPTLHF

D: .
size: few
J: TRBJ2-2
V: TRBV5-1
DNA: TGCGCCAGCAGCTTGCAGGGCCCCAGCACCGGGGAGCTGTTTTTT
CDR3: CASSLQGPSTGELFF

D: TRBD2
size: few
J: TRBJ2-7
V: TRBV7-2
DNA: TGTGCCAGCAGCTTTTCTTCCCGCGGGAGGGCCACCGAGCAGTACTTC
CDR3: CASSFSSRGRATEQYF

D: TRBD2
size: .
J: TRBJ2-1
V: TRBV20-1
DNA: TGCAGTGCCCGAGAGGGGGGACTAGCGGTATACAATGAGCAGTTCTTC
CDR3: CSAREGGLAVYNEQFF

D: .
size: .
J: TRBJ2-3
V: TRBV7-9
DNA: TGTGCCAGCAGCTTCAACCTCTTGACTGTAGATACGCAGTATTTT
CDR3: CASSFNLLTVDTQYF

D: TRBD1
size: few
J: TRBJ1-1
V: TRBV6-5
DNA: TGTGCCAGCAGTTCCTCACAGGGGGGCACTGAAGCTTTCTTT
CDR3: CASSSSQGGTEAFF

D: .
size: .
J: TRBJ2-7
V: TRBV7-6
DNA: TGTGCCAGTGTCGGGTGGGGATCGGGAGAGCAGTACTTC
CDR3: CASVGWGSGEQYF

D: .
size: few
J: TRBJ2-7
V: TRBV11-2
DNA: TGTGCCAGCAGCGCGACTAGGGCCTACTACGAGCAGTACTTC
CDR3: CASSATRAYYEQYF

D: TRBD1
size: .
J: TRBJ1-2
V: TRBV11-1
DNA: TGTGCCAGCAGCTTTTCACGGGACAGGGGGCCAGCTAACTATGGCTACACCTTC
CDR3: CASSFSRDRGPANYGYTF

D: .
size: .
J: TRBJ2-1
V: TRBV5-1
DNA: TGCGCCAGCAGCCTTAGACAGGCGCCGGACGGCGAGCAGTTCTTC
CDR3: CASSLRQAPDGEQFF

D: .
size: .
J: TRBJ1-1
V: TRBV29-1
DNA: TGCAGCGTTGCCTCGAACACTGAAGCTTTCTTT
CDR3: CSVASNTEAFF

D: TRBD2
size: few
J: TRBJ2-2
V: TRBV20-1
DNA: TGCAGTGCTGAGCGGGAGGGGAACACCGGGGAGCTGTTTTTT
CDR3: CSAEREGNTGELFF

D: .
size: .
J: TRBJ2-2
V: TRBV18
DNA: TGTGCCAGCTCACCCCAGAAGGACGGGGAGCTGTTTTTT
CDR3: CASSPQKDGELFF

D: TRBD1
size: .
J: TRBJ1-2
V: TRBV12-3/TRBV12-4
DNA: TGTGCCAGTAGTCCCGCTCGGGACAGGCACTATGGCTACACCTTC
CDR3: CASSPARDRHYGYTF

D: .
size: few
J: TRBJ2-1
V: TRBV12-3/TRBV12-4
DNA: TGTGCCAGCACCCCGGGCGCGTACAATGAGCAGTTCTTC
CDR3: CASTPGAYNEQFF

D: TRBD1
size: few
J: TRBJ2-3
V: TRBV7-3
DNA: TGTGCCAGCAGCTTCGGGACAGGGCTAACAGATACGCAGTATTTT
CDR3: CASSFGTGLTDTQYF

D: TRBD2
size: .
J: TRBJ2-7
V: TRBV20-1
DNA: TGCAGTGCTGAAGATAGCGGGAGGGCCTACGAGCAGTACTTC
CDR3: CSAEDSGRAYEQYF

D: .
size: .
J: TRBJ2-7
V: TRBV29-1
DNA: TGCAGCCTCCGAGACGGAAACTCCTACGAGCAGTACTTC
CDR3: CSLRDGNSYEQYF